The present T cell receptor beta chain was sequenced within a study of radiation and T cells in renal cell carcinoma. Noted time point: blood 2 weeks post-SBRT. Treatment in this sample: 15 Gy SBRT to primary tumor, nephrectomy 4 weeks later. A note on this clone: Its specificity is not known.

V shed 7 bases, J shed 5 bases, and the junction held 8 bases outside the gene matches. CDR1 is SQVTM, CDR2 ANQGSEA, per germline. The length of the CDR3 is 13 residues. This table comes from immunoSEQ multiplex PCR, and its TCRdb copy is limited to in-frame clones, with some not included. Of tens of thousands of clones listed, around three quarters are singletons. Study-wide results and caveats: Without pretreatment biopsies, baseline tumor clonotype presence was undetermined. From baseline, blood top tumor clonotypes peaked at 2 weeks post-radiation.

The chain couples TRBV29-1 to TRBJ2-5; 9 bases align to TRBD1. The specimen comprised blood, sampled from a patient whose treatment included radiotherapy and nephrectomy. This TCR was sampled from a man aged 55 to 70 with renal cell carcinoma. CDR3 coding DNA: TGCAGCGCCCGACAGGGGGATAGGGAGACCCAGTACTTC. Translating it yields CSARQGDRETQYF. Using reference TRBV29-1 and TRBJ2-5 for the parts outside the CDR3, the full variable domain is SAVISQKPSRDICQRGTSLTIQCQVDSQVTMMFWYRQQPGQSLTLIATANQGSEATYESGFVIDKFPISRPNLTFSTLTVSNMSPEDSSIYLCSARQGDRETQYFGPGTRLLVL.